One sample yielded the 31 T cell receptor beta chains listed below, sequenced in a study of blood T cell repertoires in COVID-19. TCRdb's table, derived via immunoSEQ multiplex PCR, lists solely in-frame clones and lacks some. The repertoire includes approximately 44,000 clones, around 80% of them detected once, and over 4.5% sits in the top ten. The material sequenced was peripheral blood. The receptors were gathered from a human donor in a cohort sampled during active COVID-19.

This clone was picked up one time. The V and J genes are TRBV2 and TRBJ2-7; 7 nucleotides align to TRBD1. The CDR3 spans 14 residues. After removal of 4 bases from V and 3 bases from J, the junction contained 6 bases not matched to a gene. From germline, CDR1 is SNHLY and CDR2 FYNNEI. The CDR3 loop reads CASSGDSRRYEQYF. Here the CDR3 DNA reads TGTGCCAGCAGTGGGGACAGCCGCCGCTACGAGCAGTACTTC.

In this sample, this clone turned up once. The chain is built from TRBV12-3 or TRBV12-4 and TRBJ1-2; TRBD1 is a possible D gene (5 bases). The CDR3 is made up of 11 amino acids. The ends were cut back, 10 bases at V and 5 bases at J, with 11 bases in the middle. In nucleotides, the CDR3 is TGTGCCACCAGAGGGGTTTATGGCTACACCTTC. Its translation: CATRGVYGYTF.

The chain recombines TRBV5-6 with TRBJ1-1, with TRBD1 as a possible D gene (5 bases). Germline V gene sequence: CDR1 SGHDT, CDR2 YYEEEE. The CDR3 contains 13 residues. V lost 4 bases and J lost 9, with 16 bases in between. In nucleotides, the CDR3 is TGTGCCAGCAGCGCCTATCCAGACAGAAAAGCTTTCTTT. Residues: CASSAYPDRKAFF. The complete variable domain, with remaining parts taken from reference TRBV5-6 and TRBJ1-1, reads DAGVTQSPTHLIKTRGQQVTLRCSPKSGHDTVSWYQQALGQGPQFIFQYYEEEERQRGNFPDRFSGHQFPNYSSELNVNALLLGDSALYLCASSAYPDRKAFFGQGTRLTVV.

J is TRBJ2-4 and V is TRBV7-2; D perhaps matches TRBD2 (5 bases). The V gene's germline CDR1 is SGHTA and CDR2 FQGNSA. V was trimmed by 1 base and J by 3 bases, leaving 10 bases between them. CDR3 size: 15 residues. The chain's CDR3 is CASSLGTGYKNIQYF. The CDR3 coding sequence is TGTGCCAGCAGCTTAGGAACGGGATACAAAAACATTCAGTACTTC.

V usage is TRBV28 and J usage is TRBJ1-1; D uncertain. The V gene's germline CDR1 is MDHEN and CDR2 SYDVKM. The CDR3 sequence is 12 residues long. Trimming removed 8 bases from V and 1 base from J, with 8 bases in between. The CDR3 DNA reads TGTGCCAGCGTAAGCGGGAACACTGAAGCTTTCTTT. Encoded protein: CASVSGNTEAFF.

The chain recombines TRBV19 with TRBJ2-7; 7 bases match TRBD2. V trimming: 5 bases; J trimming: 9 bases; junction bases outside the gene matches: 10. The CDR3 is made up of 13 amino acids. In germline, CDR1 is LNHDA, CDR2 SQIVND (reference sequence). CDR3 region: CASSSLAASGQYF. DNA for the CDR3: TGTGCCAGTAGTTCTCTAGCGGCCAGCGGGCAGTACTTC.

The chain uses TRBV9 and TRBJ2-5; 7 bases map to TRBD1. CDR1 is SGDLS, CDR2 YYNGEE, per germline. V lost 4 bases, J lost 4 bases, and 10 bases stayed unmatched. This CDR3 is 15 amino acids long. The CDR3 sequence: CASSLRTGAAETQYF. CDR3 DNA: TGTGCCAGCAGCCTAAGAACAGGGGCGGCAGAGACCCAGTACTTC.

The rearrangement links TRBV5-1 to TRBJ2-3; 7 nucleotides match TRBD1. Germline V gene lookup returns CDR1 SGHRS and CDR2 YFSETQ. CDR3 length: 14 amino acids. J lost 2 bases, V lost 4 bases, and 4 bases had no gene match. As DNA, the CDR3 is TGCGCCAGCAGCCGGGACAGCAACACAGATACGCAGTATTTT. Translating gives CASSRDSNTDTQYF.

J is TRBJ2-3 and V is TRBV7-3; no reliable D call. V was cut by 2 bases and J by 4 bases, with 13 bases left in between. The CDR3 spans 15 residues. Germline values: CDR1 SGHTA, CDR2 FQGTGA. This chain's CDR3 is CASSLEVLSADTQYF. CDR3 in DNA: TGTGCCAGCAGCTTAGAGGTCCTCTCGGCAGATACGCAGTATTTT.

The V gene is TRBV5-1, the J gene TRBJ2-7, with TRBD2 identical over 10 bases. The V and J ends lost 0 bases and 2 bases, in that order; junction bases with no gene match: 11. The CDR3 runs 18 residues. Germline V gene data show CDR1 as SGHRS and CDR2 as YFSETQ. The CDR3 here is CASSLALAGALSPYEQYF. The CDR3 region has the DNA TGCGCCAGCAGCTTGGCTCTAGCGGGGGCCTTAAGCCCCTACGAGCAGTACTTC.

This sequence joins TRBV30 and TRBJ1-2; 11 bases match TRBD1. The CDR3 has 16 residues. Trimming at V came to 3 bases and at J to 5 bases, leaving 11 bases not matched to a gene. CDR1 and CDR2 from the germline V gene are GTSNPN and SVGIG (reference sequence). DNA for the CDR3: TGTGCCTGGAGCGCCTACACCGGGACAGGGGGGTATGGCTACACCTTC. Amino acid sequence: CAWSAYTGTGGYGYTF.

This clone was recorded once. This chain uses TRBV7-2 with TRBJ1-6, with D possibly being TRBD1 (5 bases). Trimming stripped 2 bases from V and 8 bases from J, with 13 bases between. Germline CDR1 reads SGHTA; CDR2 reads FQGNSA. The CDR3 covers 15 residues. Written as DNA, the CDR3 is TGTGCCAGCAGCTTAACGAGGGGAGGTGATTCACCCCTCCACTTT. It is translated as CASSLTRGGDSPLHF.

The J gene is TRBJ2-7, the V gene TRBV6-2 or TRBV6-3; D perhaps matches TRBD1 (5 bases). The germline V and J ends were trimmed by 4 bases and 2 bases, with 9 bases remaining between them. CDR3 length: 13 residues. CDR1 is MNHEY, CDR2 SVGEGT, per germline. CDR3 in amino acids: CASSLQDTYEQYF. The CDR3 DNA sequence: TGTGCCAGCAGTTTGCAGGACACCTACGAGCAGTACTTC.

This clone appeared a single time. This chain links TRBV3-1 (or the pseudogene TRBV3-2) with TRBJ1-6, with a tentative D call TRBD1 (5 bases). The CDR3 spans 14 residues. Deletions cut 5 bases from V and 11 bases from J, with 16 bases between. Per the germline V gene, CDR1 is LGHDT and CDR2 is YNNKEL (reference sequence). This chain's CDR3 is CASSTFGGGAPLHF. CDR3 sequence (DNA): TGTGCCAGCAGCACATTCGGGGGAGGCGCACCCCTCCACTTT.

A word on this clone: The sample holds other DNA sequences that translate to the same CDR3. The chain links TRBV27 to TRBJ1-1, with D unclear. The germline V and J ends were trimmed by 4 bases and 3 bases, with 9 bases remaining between them. Germline loops: CDR1 MNHEY, CDR2 SMNVEV (reference sequence). This CDR3 region has 13 residues. CDR3 residues: CASSSREDTEAFF. CDR3 coding DNA: TGTGCCAGCAGTTCCCGGGAAGACACTGAAGCTTTCTTT.

This chain uses TRBV19 with TRBJ1-6, with D unclear. Germline CDR1 is LNHDA and CDR2 is SQIVND (reference sequence). The V end was cut by 1 base, the J end by 9 bases, with 7 bases between. The CDR3 extends over 13 amino acids. The CDR3 loop is CASSIGSASPLHF. The DNA of the CDR3 is TGTGCCAGTAGTATAGGGAGTGCTTCACCCCTCCACTTT.

CDR3 loop: CASSNTGGIGEAFF. DNA for the CDR3: TGTGCCAGTAGTAACACAGGGGGTATCGGTGAAGCTTTCTTT. The chain recombines TRBV19 with TRBJ1-1; the match to TRBD1 covers 8 bases. CDR1 and CDR2 from the germline V gene are LNHDA and SQIVND (reference sequence). After removal of 4 bases from V and 7 bases from J, the junction contained 8 bases not matched to a gene. The CDR3 has 14 amino acids. The full variable domain, with the rest looked up from reference TRBV19 and TRBJ1-1, is DGGITQSPKYLFRKEGQNVTLSCEQNLNHDAMYWYRQDPGQGLRLIYYSQIVNDFQKGDIAEGYSVSREKKESFPLTVTSAQKNPTAFYLCASSNTGGIGEAFFGQGTRLTVV.

This chain connects TRBV9 to TRBJ1-4; 8 positions match TRBD1. With 3 bases clipped from V and 5 bases from J, the junction kept 0 bases outside the gene matches. Germline V gene data show CDR1 as SGDLS and CDR2 as YYNGEE. The CDR3 sequence is 13 residues long. CDR3 DNA: TGTGCCAGCAGCGGGACAGGGAATGAAAAACTGTTTTTT. Translation gives CASSGTGNEKLFF. The complete variable domain, with remaining parts taken from reference TRBV9 and TRBJ1-4, reads DSGVTQTPKHLITATGQRVTLRCSPRSGDLSVYWYQQSLDQGLQFLIQYYNGEERAKGNILERFSAQQFPDLHSELNLSSLELGDSALYFCASSGTGNEKLFFGSGTQLSVL.

The chain couples TRBV29-1 to TRBJ2-3; the match to TRBD2 covers 7 bases. From germline, CDR1 is SQVTM and CDR2 ANQGSEA. J was trimmed by 7 bases and V by 1 base; bases with no gene match: 11. This CDR3 is 15 amino acids long. Written as DNA, the CDR3 is TGCAGCGTTGAAGTAGGCGGGGGACCGGGAAATACGCAGTATTTT. This gives the protein CSVEVGGGPGNTQYF.

This chain connects TRBV5-6 to TRBJ2-1; D may be TRBD1 (5 bases). Germline V gives CDR1 SGHDT, CDR2 YYEEEE. Trimming shortened V by 1 base and J by 12 bases, and 17 bases separated the two germline ends. This CDR3 is 14 amino acids long. The CDR3 reads CASSLRTSSKGQFF. The CDR3 nucleotides are TGTGCCAGCAGCTTGCGGACATCATCGAAGGGGCAGTTCTTC.

The chain recombines TRBV24-1 with TRBJ2-2; 10 bases align to TRBD2. The CDR3 consists of 14 residues. From germline, CDR1 is KGHDR and CDR2 SFDVKD. Germline trimming cut 10 bases from V and 4 bases from J; bases unmatched to any gene: 5. The CDR3 sequence: CATTGLATTGELFF. CDR3 nucleotides: TGTGCCACTACGGGACTAGCGACCACCGGGGAGCTGTTTTTT.

The rearrangement joins TRBV13 to TRBJ2-7; 7 bases map to TRBD1. The CDR3 sequence is 14 residues long. Trimming removed 5 bases from V and 2 bases from J; junction bases left unmatched: 6. Germline V gene sequence: CDR1 PRHDT, CDR2 FYEKMQ (reference sequence). CDR3 amino acids: CASSQQGRAYEQYF. The CDR3 DNA follows: TGTGCCAGCAGCCAACAGGGGAGAGCCTACGAGCAGTACTTC.

J is TRBJ2-2 and V is TRBV11-2; a weak D match, TRBD2 (6 bases). The CDR3 contains 13 residues. Looked up from germline, CDR1 is SGHAT and CDR2 is FQNNGV. Trimming stripped 3 bases from V and 6 bases from J, with 8 bases between. The CDR3 sequence is CASSFRLAGELFF. CDR3 sequence (DNA): TGTGCCAGCAGCTTCCGACTAGCCGGGGAGCTGTTTTTT.

This clone appeared a single time. V gene TRBV10-3 combines with J gene TRBJ2-1; 7 bases are a match to TRBD1. This CDR3 has 14 amino acids. Per germline, CDR1 ENHRY and CDR2 SYGVKD. V trimming: 0 bases; J trimming: 6 bases; junction bases outside the gene matches: 2. The CDR3 region is CAISESTGLNEQFF. CDR3 nucleotide sequence: TGTGCCATCAGTGAGTCGACAGGGCTCAATGAGCAGTTCTTC.

This clone was found a few times. The gene calls are TRBV5-1 and TRBJ2-7; TRBD1 aligns across 10 bases. Germline V gene lookup returns CDR1 SGHRS and CDR2 YFSETQ. The CDR3 runs to 17 residues. V lost 2 bases and J lost 0; bases outside the gene matches: 8. Here the CDR3 reads CASSFAPGTGVSYEQYF. CDR3 nucleotide sequence: TGCGCCAGCAGCTTTGCCCCGGGGACAGGGGTCTCCTACGAGCAGTACTTC. Together with reference TRBV5-1 and TRBJ2-7, the CDR3 gives the full variable domain: KAGVTQTPRYLIKTRGQQVTLSCSPISGHRSVSWYQQTPGQGLQFLFEYFSETQRNKGNFPGRFSGRQFSNSRSEMNVSTLELGDSALYLCASSFAPGTGVSYEQYFGPGTRLTVT.

The gene calls are TRBV5-6 and TRBJ2-4, with 9 bases fitting TRBD2. The V gene's germline CDR1 is SGHDT and CDR2 YYEEEE. With 1 base clipped from V and 3 bases from J, the junction kept 2 bases outside the gene matches. This CDR3 spans 15 amino acids. CDR3 sequence: CASSLLAGDKNIQYF. CDR3 nucleotides: TGTGCCAGCAGCTTGTTAGCGGGGGACAAAAACATTCAGTACTTC.

The chain uses TRBV18 and TRBJ2-2; TRBD2 matches 8 bases. Germline-derived CDR1 and CDR2 are KGHSH and LQKENI. The J segment lost 4 bases and the V segment lost 0 bases, leaving 10 bases of the junction unmatched. This CDR3 spans 18 amino acids. CDR3 DNA sequence: TGTGCCAGCTCACCACCGACCGGGGGGGTCTCCCGCACCGGGGAGCTGTTTTTT. It translates to CASSPPTGGVSRTGELFF. Using reference TRBV18 and TRBJ2-2 for the parts outside the CDR3, the full variable domain is NAGVMQNPRHLVRRRGQEARLRCSPMKGHSHVYWYRQLPEEGLKFMVYLQKENIIDESGMPKERFSAEFPKEGPSILRIQQVVRGDSAAYFCASSPPTGGVSRTGELFFGEGSRLTVL.

CDR3 in amino acids: CASSLRGGMAGELFF. CDR3 bases: TGTGCCAGCAGCTTACGCGGGGGGATGGCCGGGGAGCTGTTTTTT. The chain carries TRBV7-3 and TRBJ2-2; 8 bases fit TRBD2. Unmatched junction bases numbered 5, after V lost 2 bases and J lost 6 bases. Germline values: CDR1 SGHTA, CDR2 FQGTGA. The CDR3 runs 15 residues.

The chain employs TRBV5-1 and TRBJ1-1, with 10 bases lining up with TRBD1. This CDR3 spans 17 amino acids. The germline gives CDR1 SGHRS, CDR2 YFSETQ. V lost 4 bases and J lost 0; bases outside the gene matches: 9. Written as DNA, the CDR3 is TGCGCCAGCAGCCCATGGACAGGGGGGACGGTGAACACTGAAGCTTTCTTT. It yields the protein CASSPWTGGTVNTEAFF.

The chain joins TRBV7-8 to TRBJ1-4; TRBD1 is a possible D gene (5 bases). CDR3 length equals 15 residues. V dropped 0 bases and J dropped 7 bases, with 12 bases sitting between them. The germline CDR1 and CDR2 sequences are SGHVS and FQNEAQ. As DNA, the CDR3 is TGTGCCAGCAGCTTAGCGGGGGGTGGTTCTGAAAAACTGTTTTTT. Residues: CASSLAGGGSEKLFF.

The chain combines TRBV11-2 with TRBJ2-1; 11 positions agree with TRBD2. CDR1 is SGHAT and CDR2 is FQNNGV in the germline V gene. The CDR3 covers 13 residues. The V segment lost 2 bases and the J segment 9 bases; nucleotides outside the gene matches: 0. The CDR3 here is CASSLLAGGEQFF. The DNA for the CDR3 is TGTGCCAGCAGCTTACTAGCGGGGGGTGAGCAGTTCTTC.